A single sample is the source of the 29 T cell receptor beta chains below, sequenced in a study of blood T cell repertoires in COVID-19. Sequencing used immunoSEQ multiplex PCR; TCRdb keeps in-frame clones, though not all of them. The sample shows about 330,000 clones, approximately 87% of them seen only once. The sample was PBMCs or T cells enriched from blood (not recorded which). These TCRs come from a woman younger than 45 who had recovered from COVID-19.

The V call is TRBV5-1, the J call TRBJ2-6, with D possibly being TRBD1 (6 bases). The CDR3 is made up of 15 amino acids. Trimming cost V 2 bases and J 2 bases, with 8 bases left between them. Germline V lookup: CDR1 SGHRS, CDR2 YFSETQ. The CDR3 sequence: CASSLQGPGANVLTF. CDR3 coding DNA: TGCGCCAGCAGCTTACAGGGACCTGGGGCCAACGTCCTGACTTTC.

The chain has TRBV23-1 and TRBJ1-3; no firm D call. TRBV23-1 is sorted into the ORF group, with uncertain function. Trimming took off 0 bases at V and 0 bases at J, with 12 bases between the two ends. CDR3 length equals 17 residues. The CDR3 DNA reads TGCGCCAGCAGTCAATCAACACCATCTTACTCTGGAAACACCATATATTTT. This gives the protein CASSQSTPSYSGNTIYF.

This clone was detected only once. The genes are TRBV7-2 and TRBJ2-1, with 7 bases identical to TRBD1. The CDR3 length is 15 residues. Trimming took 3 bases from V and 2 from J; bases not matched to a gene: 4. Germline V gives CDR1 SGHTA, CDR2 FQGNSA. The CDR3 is CASSFSGTAYNEQFF. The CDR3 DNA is TGTGCCAGCAGCTTTTCCGGGACAGCCTACAATGAGCAGTTCTTC.

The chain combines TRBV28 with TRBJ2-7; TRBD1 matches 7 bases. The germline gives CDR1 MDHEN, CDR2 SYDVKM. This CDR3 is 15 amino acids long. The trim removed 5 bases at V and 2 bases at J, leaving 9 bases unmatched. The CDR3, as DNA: TGTGCCAGCAGTCCCAGGGGGATACCAACCTACGAGCAGTACTTC. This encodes CASSPRGIPTYEQYF.

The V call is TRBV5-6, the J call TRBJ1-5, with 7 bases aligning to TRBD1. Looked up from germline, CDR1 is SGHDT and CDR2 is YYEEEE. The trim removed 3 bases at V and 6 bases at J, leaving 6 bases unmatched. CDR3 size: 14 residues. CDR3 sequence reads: CASSSNTGVQPQHF. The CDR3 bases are TGTGCCAGCAGCTCCAATACAGGGGTTCAGCCCCAGCATTTT.

The CDR3 coding sequence is TGTGCCAGTAGTAGGTCAGGGTCTGTGAACACTGAAGCTTTCTTT. It codes for CASSRSGSVNTEAFF. The chain links TRBV19 to TRBJ1-1, with D possibly matching TRBD1 (5 bases). Germline values: CDR1 LNHDA, CDR2 SQIVND (reference sequence). This CDR3 is built from 15 residues. V lost 4 bases, J lost 0 bases, and 12 bases lay in between.

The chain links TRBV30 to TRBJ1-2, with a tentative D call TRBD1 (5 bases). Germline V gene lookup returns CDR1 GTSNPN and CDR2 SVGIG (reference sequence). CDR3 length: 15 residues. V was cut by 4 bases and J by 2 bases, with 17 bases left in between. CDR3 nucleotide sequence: TGTGCCTGGACCTCCCGTAGTAGGGGCAACTATGGCTACACCTTC. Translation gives CAWTSRSRGNYGYTF.

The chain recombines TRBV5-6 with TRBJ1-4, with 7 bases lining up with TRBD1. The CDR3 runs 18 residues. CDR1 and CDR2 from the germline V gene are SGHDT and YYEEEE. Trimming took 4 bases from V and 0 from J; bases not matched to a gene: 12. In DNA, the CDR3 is TGTGCCAGCAGCAGAGGAAGGGGGCAGGTCCCAACTAATGAAAAACTGTTTTTT. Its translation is CASSRGRGQVPTNEKLFF.

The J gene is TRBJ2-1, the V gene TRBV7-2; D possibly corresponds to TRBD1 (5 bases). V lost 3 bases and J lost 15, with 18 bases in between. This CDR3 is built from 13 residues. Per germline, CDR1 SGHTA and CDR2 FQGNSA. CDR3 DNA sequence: TGTGCCAGCAGCTTGGCGGACATGCAAAAGCGGTTCTTC. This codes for CASSLADMQKRFF.

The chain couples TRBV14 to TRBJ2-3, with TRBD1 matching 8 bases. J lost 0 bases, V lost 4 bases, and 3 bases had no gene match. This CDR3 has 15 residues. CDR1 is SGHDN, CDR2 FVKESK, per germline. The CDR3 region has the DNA TGTGCCAGCAGCCCCCGGGACAGGAGCACAGATACGCAGTATTTT. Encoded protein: CASSPRDRSTDTQYF. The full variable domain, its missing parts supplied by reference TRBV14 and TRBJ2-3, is EAGVTQFPSHSVIEKGQTVTLRCDPISGHDNLYWYRRVMGKEIKFLLHFVKESKQDESGMPNNRFLAERTGGTYSTLKVQPAELEDSGVYFCASSPRDRSTDTQYFGPGTRLTVL.

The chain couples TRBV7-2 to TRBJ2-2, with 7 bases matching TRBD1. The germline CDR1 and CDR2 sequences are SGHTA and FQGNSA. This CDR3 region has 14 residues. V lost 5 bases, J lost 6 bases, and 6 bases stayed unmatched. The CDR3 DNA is TGTGCCAGCAGCCCACAGACAGGGCCCGGGGAGCTGTTTTTT. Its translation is CASSPQTGPGELFF. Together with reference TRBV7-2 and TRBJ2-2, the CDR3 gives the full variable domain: GAGVSQSPSNKVTEKGKDVELRCDPISGHTALYWYRQSLGQGLEFLIYFQGNSAPDKSGLPSDRFSAERTGGSVSTLTIQRTQQEDSAVYLCASSPQTGPGELFFGEGSRLTVL.

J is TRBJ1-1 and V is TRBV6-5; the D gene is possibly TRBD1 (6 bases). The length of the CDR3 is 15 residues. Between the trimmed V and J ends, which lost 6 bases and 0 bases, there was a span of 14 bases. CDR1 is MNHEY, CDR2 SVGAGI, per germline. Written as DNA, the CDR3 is TGTGCCAGCAGGACCTACAGGGTAATGAACACTGAAGCTTTCTTT. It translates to CASRTYRVMNTEAFF.

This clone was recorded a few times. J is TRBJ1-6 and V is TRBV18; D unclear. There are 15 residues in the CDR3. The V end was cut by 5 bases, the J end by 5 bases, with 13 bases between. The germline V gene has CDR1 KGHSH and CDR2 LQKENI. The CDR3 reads CASSAPGRNNSPLHF. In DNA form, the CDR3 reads TGTGCCAGCTCAGCGCCGGGTCGTAATAATTCACCCCTCCACTTT. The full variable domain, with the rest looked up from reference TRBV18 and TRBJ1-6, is NAGVMQNPRHLVRRRGQEARLRCSPMKGHSHVYWYRQLPEEGLKFMVYLQKENIIDESGMPKERFSAEFPKEGPSILRIQQVVRGDSAAYFCASSAPGRNNSPLHFGNGTRLTVT.

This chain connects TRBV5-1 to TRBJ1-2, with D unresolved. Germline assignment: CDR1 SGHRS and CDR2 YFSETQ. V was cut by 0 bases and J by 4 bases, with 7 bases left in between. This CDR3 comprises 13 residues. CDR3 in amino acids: CASSLDNSYGYTF. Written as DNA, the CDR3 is TGCGCCAGCAGCTTGGACAATTCCTATGGCTACACCTTC.

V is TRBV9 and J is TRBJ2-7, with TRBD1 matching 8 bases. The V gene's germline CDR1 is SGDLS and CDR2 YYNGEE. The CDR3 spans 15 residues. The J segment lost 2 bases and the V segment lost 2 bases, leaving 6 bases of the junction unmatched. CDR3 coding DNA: TGTGCCAGCAGCGTTACCGGGACAGGACCCTACGAGCAGTACTTC. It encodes CASSVTGTGPYEQYF.

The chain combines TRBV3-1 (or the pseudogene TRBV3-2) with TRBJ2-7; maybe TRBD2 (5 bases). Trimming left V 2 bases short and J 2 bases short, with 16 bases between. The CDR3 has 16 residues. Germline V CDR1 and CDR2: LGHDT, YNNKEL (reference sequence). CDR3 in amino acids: CASSQPPMRAPYEQYF. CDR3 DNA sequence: TGTGCCAGCAGCCAACCCCCCATGAGGGCCCCCTACGAGCAGTACTTC.

CDR3 region: CASSDRVNEQFF. The CDR3, as DNA: TGTGCCAGCAGTGACAGGGTGAATGAGCAGTTCTTC. V gene TRBV28 combines with J gene TRBJ2-1; the match to TRBD1 covers 7 bases. V shed 5 bases and J 7 bases; nucleotides not matched to a gene: 2. Germline V gene lookup returns CDR1 MDHEN and CDR2 SYDVKM. The CDR3 totals 12 residues.

The CDR3, as DNA: TGTGCCAGCTCACCAGGACAGGTGGGGAACACTGAAGCTTTCTTT. Translating gives CASSPGQVGNTEAFF. The chain is built from TRBV18 and TRBJ1-1; 7 bases fit TRBD1. The CDR3 contains 15 residues. Germline assignment: CDR1 KGHSH and CDR2 LQKENI. J gave up 1 base and V 2 bases, and 4 bases lay outside the gene matches. Looking up the rest from reference TRBV18 and TRBJ1-1 gives the full variable domain: NAGVMQNPRHLVRRRGQEARLRCSPMKGHSHVYWYRQLPEEGLKFMVYLQKENIIDESGMPKERFSAEFPKEGPSILRIQQVVRGDSAAYFCASSPGQVGNTEAFFGQGTRLTVV.

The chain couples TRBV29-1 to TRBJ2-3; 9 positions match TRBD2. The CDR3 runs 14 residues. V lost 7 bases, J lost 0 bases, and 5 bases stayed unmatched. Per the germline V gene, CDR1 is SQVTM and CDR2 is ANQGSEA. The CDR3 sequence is CSADLAGSTDTQYF. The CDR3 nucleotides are TGCAGCGCAGACCTAGCGGGGAGCACAGATACGCAGTATTTT.

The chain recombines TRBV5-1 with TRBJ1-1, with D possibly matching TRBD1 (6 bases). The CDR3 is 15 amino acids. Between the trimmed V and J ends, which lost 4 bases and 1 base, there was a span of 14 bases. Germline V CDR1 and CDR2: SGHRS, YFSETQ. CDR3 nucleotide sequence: TGCGCCAGCAGCCCCTTGACAGGAGAGAACACTGAAGCTTTCTTT. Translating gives CASSPLTGENTEAFF. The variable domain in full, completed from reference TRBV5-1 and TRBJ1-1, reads KAGVTQTPRYLIKTRGQQVTLSCSPISGHRSVSWYQQTPGQGLQFLFEYFSETQRNKGNFPGRFSGRQFSNSRSEMNVSTLELGDSALYLCASSPLTGENTEAFFGQGTRLTVV.

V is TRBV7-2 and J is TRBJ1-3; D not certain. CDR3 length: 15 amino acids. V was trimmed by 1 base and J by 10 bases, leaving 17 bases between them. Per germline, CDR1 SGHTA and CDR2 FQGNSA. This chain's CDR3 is CASSLVQEIRGTIYF. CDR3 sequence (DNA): TGTGCCAGCAGCTTAGTCCAGGAAATACGGGGTACCATATATTTT.

CDR3 bases: TGTGCCAGTAGTACATCCTCCAGGGGCTATGGCTACACCTTC. It encodes CASSTSSRGYGYTF. The J gene is TRBJ1-2, the V gene TRBV19, with a weak D call TRBD1 (6 bases). Germline loops: CDR1 LNHDA, CDR2 SQIVND (reference sequence). Trimming stripped 4 bases from V and 4 bases from J, with 13 bases between. The CDR3 is 14 amino acids.

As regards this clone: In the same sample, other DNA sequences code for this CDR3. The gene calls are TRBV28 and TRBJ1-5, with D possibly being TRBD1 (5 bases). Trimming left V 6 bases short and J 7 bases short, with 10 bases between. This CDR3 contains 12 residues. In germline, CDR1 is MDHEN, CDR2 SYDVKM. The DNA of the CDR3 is TGTGCCAGCAGCCTCGGGGGACAGCCCCAGCATTTT. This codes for CASSLGGQPQHF.

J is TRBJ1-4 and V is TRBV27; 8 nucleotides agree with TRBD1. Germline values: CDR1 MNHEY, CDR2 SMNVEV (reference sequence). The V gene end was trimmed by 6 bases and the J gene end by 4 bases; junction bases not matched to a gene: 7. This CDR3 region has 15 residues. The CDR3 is CASSAGGWGNEKLFF. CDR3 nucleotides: TGTGCCAGCAGCGCAGGGGGCTGGGGTAATGAAAAACTGTTTTTT.

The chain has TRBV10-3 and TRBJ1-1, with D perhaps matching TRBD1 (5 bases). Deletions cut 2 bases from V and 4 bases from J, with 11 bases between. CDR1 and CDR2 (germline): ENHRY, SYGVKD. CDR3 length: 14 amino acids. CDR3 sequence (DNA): TGTGCCATCAGTGAGCGGGAGGGACTCACTGAAGCTTTCTTT. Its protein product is CAISEREGLTEAFF.

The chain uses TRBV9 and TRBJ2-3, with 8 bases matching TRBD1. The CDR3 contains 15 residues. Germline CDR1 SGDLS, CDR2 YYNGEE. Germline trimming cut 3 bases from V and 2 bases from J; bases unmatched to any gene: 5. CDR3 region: CASSARTGPTDTQYF. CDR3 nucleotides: TGTGCCAGCAGCGCACGGACAGGGCCCACAGATACGCAGTATTTT.

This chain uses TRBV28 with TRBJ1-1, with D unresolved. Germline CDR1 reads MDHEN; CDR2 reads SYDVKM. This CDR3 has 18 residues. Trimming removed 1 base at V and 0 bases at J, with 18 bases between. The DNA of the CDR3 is TGTGCCAGCAGTTTATACAATGGTGGCAGTGACATGAACACTGAAGCTTTCTTT. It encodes CASSLYNGGSDMNTEAFF.

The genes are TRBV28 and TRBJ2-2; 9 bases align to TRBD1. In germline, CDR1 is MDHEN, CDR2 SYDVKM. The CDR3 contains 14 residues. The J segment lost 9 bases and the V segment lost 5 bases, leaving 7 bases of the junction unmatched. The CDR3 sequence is CASSGDRDRRELFF. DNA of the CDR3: TGTGCCAGCAGTGGGGACAGGGACAGACGGGAGCTGTTTTTT.

The CDR3 is CAWSESGDQPQHF. The DNA of the CDR3 is TGTGCCTGGAGTGAGTCAGGGGATCAGCCCCAGCATTTT. The chain carries TRBV30 and TRBJ1-5, with a possible D match to TRBD1 (6 bases). V gave up 1 base and J gave up 5 bases, with 9 bases separating them. CDR1 is GTSNPN and CDR2 is SVGIG in the germline V gene (reference sequence). The CDR3 loop spans 13 amino acids.